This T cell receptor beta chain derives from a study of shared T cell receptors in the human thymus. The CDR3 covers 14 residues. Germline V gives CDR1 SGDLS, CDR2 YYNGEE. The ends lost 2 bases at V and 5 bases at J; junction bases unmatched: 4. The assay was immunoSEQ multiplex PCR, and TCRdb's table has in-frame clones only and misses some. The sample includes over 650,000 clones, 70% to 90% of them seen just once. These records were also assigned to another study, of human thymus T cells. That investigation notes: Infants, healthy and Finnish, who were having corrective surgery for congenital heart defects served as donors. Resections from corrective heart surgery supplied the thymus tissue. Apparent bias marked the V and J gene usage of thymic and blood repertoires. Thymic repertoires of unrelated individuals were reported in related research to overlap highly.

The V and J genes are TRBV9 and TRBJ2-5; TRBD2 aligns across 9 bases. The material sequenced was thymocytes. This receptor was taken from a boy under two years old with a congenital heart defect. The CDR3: CASSVTSGAETQYF. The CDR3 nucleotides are TGTGCCAGCAGCGTGACTAGCGGTGCGGAGACCCAGTACTTC.